This TCR beta chain was found in a study of CD8 T cells in Susac syndrome. General study results and limits: It was acknowledged in the study that its TCR sequencing and HLA analysis involved a relatively small number of individuals.

V was trimmed by 7 bases and J by 0 bases, leaving 13 bases between them. Germline V gene data show CDR1 as MNHNY and CDR2 as SVGAGI (reference sequence). CDR3 length: 16 residues. The authors reverse transcribed about 0.5 to 1 ug RNA with random hexamers. TCRdb re-derived calls from the immunoSEQ multiplex PCR reads in MiXCR, one entry per CDR3 protein. Among 50,000 or so distinct CDR3 sequences listed, 93% were seen once. Turning to this clonotype: Its antigen is still unknown.

J is TRBJ2-6 and V is TRBV6-6; D unresolved. The sample comprised CD8+ T cells from PBMCs. This TCR derives from a human donor with multiple sclerosis. The CDR3 DNA is TGTGCCAGCACCTCATTAAGGGTCTCTGGGGCCAACGTCCTGACTTTC. This sequence encodes CASTSLRVSGANVLTF.